Each of the 27 T cell receptor beta chains below was sequenced from the same sample in a study of cytomegalovirus exposure and HLA in healthy donors. Here immunoSEQ multiplex PCR was the method, and the copy in TCRdb shows in-frame clones only, minus some. The sample contains 250,000 or so clones, around 87% of which appear only once. Source material: PBMCs. The origin of the receptors is a woman aged 18-30 years in good health and CMV-seronegative.

This sequence joins TRBV13 and TRBJ2-7; 7 positions agree with TRBD1. With 2 bases clipped from V and 1 base from J, the junction kept 11 bases outside the gene matches. Germline CDR1 is PRHDT and CDR2 is FYEKMQ (reference sequence). The CDR3 contains 17 residues. CDR3 residues: CASSLLPSNRGSYEQYF. The CDR3 nucleotides are TGTGCCAGCAGCTTACTTCCATCTAACAGGGGTTCCTACGAGCAGTACTTC.

This clone was observed a single time. The rearrangement joins TRBV2 to TRBJ2-3, with 8 positions matching TRBD2. The V and J ends lost 2 bases and 1 base, in that order; junction bases with no gene match: 2. The germline gives CDR1 SNHLY, CDR2 FYNNEI. The CDR3 has 15 amino acids. The CDR3 DNA reads as TGTGCCAGCAGTGAAAGCGGGGGAGGCACAGATACGCAGTATTTT. This encodes CASSESGGGTDTQYF.

The chain has TRBV11-2 and TRBJ2-5; TRBD1 agrees at 9 bases. CDR3 size: 15 residues. V dropped 3 bases and J dropped 4; count of bases not matched to a gene: 6. Germline CDR1 is SGHAT and CDR2 is FQNNGV. The CDR3 bases are TGTGCCAGCAGCTTTAACAGGGGGCTGGGAGAGACCCAGTACTTC. Its translation is CASSFNRGLGETQYF.

This sequence joins TRBV6-1 and TRBJ2-7, with 10 bases lining up with TRBD1. The CDR3 sequence is 15 residues long. Germline loops: CDR1 MNHNS, CDR2 SASEGT. The junction had 11 bases not matched to a gene; V was cut back by 6 bases and J by 6 bases. The CDR3 here is CASSDRDRGYSEQYV. The CDR3 nucleotides read TGTGCCAGCAGCGACAGGGACAGGGGATATTCCGAGCAGTACGTC.

J is TRBJ2-7 and V is TRBV6-5, with D perhaps matching TRBD1 (5 bases). Germline CDR1 is MNHEY and CDR2 is SVGAGI. The V gene lost 0 bases and the J gene lost 5 bases, with 14 bases spanning the gap. The CDR3 length is 15 residues. The DNA of the CDR3 is TGTGCCAGCAGTTACTCGATCCTGCCAGGGCACGAGCAGTACGTC. Translating gives CASSYSILPGHEQYV.

J is TRBJ2-5 and V is TRBV13; TRBD1 matches 7 bases. The CDR3 contains 15 residues. V gave up 2 bases and J gave up 1 base; unmatched junction bases: 4. CDR1 and CDR2 from the germline V gene are PRHDT and FYEKMQ (reference sequence). The CDR3 DNA reads TGTGCCAGCAGCTTAACCAGGGACAGCCAAGAGACCCAGTACTTC. Translating it yields CASSLTRDSQETQYF.

The chain links TRBV5-1 to TRBJ2-5, with 7 nucleotides matching TRBD2. The germline V gene encodes CDR1 SGHRS and CDR2 YFSETQ. With 4 bases clipped from V and 4 bases from J, the junction kept 13 bases outside the gene matches. There are 16 residues in the CDR3. As DNA, the CDR3 is TGCGCCAGCAGCCCGCCGGGGTCTAGCGGACGAGAGACCCAGTACTTC. It is translated as CASSPPGSSGRETQYF.

This chain connects TRBV11-2 to TRBJ1-6, with D perhaps matching TRBD1 (6 bases). This CDR3 region has 18 residues. Between the trimmed V and J ends, which lost 1 base and 9 bases, there was a span of 22 bases. Germline loops: CDR1 SGHAT, CDR2 FQNNGV. The CDR3 is CASSLAFPLGKGGSPLHF. CDR3 DNA: TGTGCCAGCAGCTTAGCTTTTCCCCTTGGTAAAGGGGGTTCACCCCTCCACTTT.

The J gene is TRBJ2-2, the V gene TRBV6-6; 8 bases line up with TRBD2. Losses at the gene ends were 5 bases for V and 1 base for J; bases not matched to a gene: 3. This CDR3 is 15 amino acids long. Per germline, CDR1 MNHNY and CDR2 SVGAGI (reference sequence). The chain's CDR3 is CASSLAGENTGELFF. As DNA, the CDR3 is TGTGCCAGCAGTCTAGCGGGCGAGAACACCGGGGAGCTGTTTTTT.

The chain combines TRBV10-3 with TRBJ2-2; 8 bases are a match to TRBD2. CDR1 ENHRY and CDR2 SYGVKD come from the germline V gene. The CDR3 is made up of 14 amino acids. Trimming removed 8 bases from V and 3 bases from J; junction bases left unmatched: 5. CDR3 protein: CAIGREGDTGELFF. Written as DNA, the CDR3 is TGTGCCATCGGACGGGAGGGCGACACCGGGGAGCTGTTTTTT.

The chain recombines TRBV7-9 with TRBJ1-3; the match to TRBD1 covers 7 bases. CDR1 SEHNR and CDR2 FQNEAQ come from the germline V gene (reference sequence). The length of the CDR3 is 15 residues. Trimming at V came to 2 bases and at J to 4 bases, leaving 5 bases not matched to a gene. This CDR3 is CASSLQQGLGNTIYF. The CDR3 DNA reads TGTGCCAGCAGCTTACAACAGGGGCTCGGAAACACCATATATTTT.

This chain links TRBV7-9 with TRBJ1-4; 9 bases are shared with TRBD1. Germline V gene sequence: CDR1 SEHNR, CDR2 FQNEAQ (reference sequence). V was pared by 7 bases and J by 7 bases, with 10 bases of the junction left unmatched. CDR3 length: 15 residues. This CDR3 is CASKPIQGASEKLFF. CDR3 DNA sequence: TGTGCCAGCAAGCCCATACAGGGGGCAAGTGAAAAACTGTTTTTT.

The V call is TRBV4-1, the J call TRBJ2-2, with a tentative D call TRBD1 (6 bases). The CDR3 sequence is 15 residues long. Germline V lookup: CDR1 MGHRA, CDR2 YSYEKL. The ends were cut back, 4 bases at V and 5 bases at J, with 14 bases in the middle. CDR3 nucleotide sequence: TGCGCCAGCAGCCCACAACAGGGTTATACCGGGGAGCTGTTTTTT. As protein: CASSPQQGYTGELFF.

V and J are TRBV5-1 and TRBJ2-1; 7 bases match TRBD2. This CDR3 has 14 residues. Germline assignment: CDR1 SGHRS and CDR2 YFSETQ. Germline trimming cut 7 bases from V and 0 bases from J; bases unmatched to any gene: 4. The CDR3: CASYGGTSYNEQFF. CDR3 nucleotides: TGCGCCAGCTACGGGGGGACCTCCTACAATGAGCAGTTCTTC.

This clone was seen only once. This chain uses TRBV4-1 with TRBJ2-1; the match to TRBD2 covers 11 bases. Germline assignment: CDR1 MGHRA and CDR2 YSYEKL. The ends lost 4 bases at V and 4 bases at J; junction bases unmatched: 6. The CDR3 loop spans 16 amino acids. The CDR3 sequence: CASSPSSSGGYNEQFF. CDR3 DNA: TGCGCCAGCAGCCCTTCGTCTAGCGGGGGGTACAATGAGCAGTTCTTC.

The rearrangement links TRBV13 to TRBJ2-7; 10 bases line up with TRBD1. This CDR3 is built from 14 residues. CDR1 and CDR2 (germline): PRHDT, FYEKMQ (reference sequence). Losses at the gene ends were 6 bases for V and 6 bases for J; bases not matched to a gene: 8. For the CDR3, the DNA is TGTGCCAGCAGACCCGGGACAGGGGCTTTCGAGCAGTACTTC. Translating gives CASRPGTGAFEQYF.

This clone was found once. This chain uses TRBV28 with TRBJ2-7; 8 bases line up with TRBD1. The CDR3 is made up of 12 amino acids. Germline assignment: CDR1 MDHEN and CDR2 SYDVKM. V lost 7 bases, J lost 5 bases, and 4 bases stayed unmatched. The CDR3 protein is CASTQGVHEQYF. The CDR3 nucleotides are TGTGCCAGCACACAGGGGGTCCACGAGCAGTACTTC.

The rearrangement uses TRBV27 and TRBJ2-7; 10 positions agree with TRBD1. Trimming cost V 3 bases and J 2 bases; bases outside gene matches: 4. The CDR3 is 15 amino acids. Looked up from germline, CDR1 is MNHEY and CDR2 is SMNVEV (reference sequence). The CDR3 nucleotides read TGTGCCAGCAGTTTTTCCGGGACAGGGGCCTACGAGCAGTACTTC. It translates to CASSFSGTGAYEQYF.

The rearrangement links TRBV7-8 to TRBJ2-3; 8 bases match TRBD2. V shed 2 bases, J shed 0 bases, and the junction held 4 bases outside the gene matches. CDR1 and CDR2 from the germline V gene are SGHVS and FQNEAQ. CDR3 length equals 16 residues. DNA for the CDR3: TGTGCCAGCAGCTTAAGGCGGGGGGCTAGCACAGATACGCAGTATTTT. Translating it yields CASSLRRGASTDTQYF.

The rearrangement uses TRBV6-5 and TRBJ2-3; TRBD1 matches 7 bases. The germline V gene has CDR1 MNHEY and CDR2 SVGAGI. The V and J ends lost 0 bases and 5 bases, in that order; junction bases with no gene match: 5. This CDR3 contains 15 residues. CDR3 region: CASSYSRQGLDTQYF. The CDR3 bases are TGTGCCAGCAGTTACTCCCGACAGGGCCTAGATACGCAGTATTTT.

V usage is TRBV28 and J usage is TRBJ2-6; possibly TRBD2 for D (5 bases). Trimming stripped 7 bases from V and 3 bases from J, with 13 bases between. The CDR3 extends over 15 amino acids. The germline gives CDR1 MDHEN, CDR2 SYDVKM. The CDR3 nucleotides are TGTGCCAGCACTAAACGGGGTAGTGGGGCCAACGTCCTGACTTTC. This encodes CASTKRGSGANVLTF.

V and J are TRBV28 and TRBJ2-4, with TRBD1 identical over 10 bases. Germline assignment: CDR1 MDHEN and CDR2 SYDVKM. The length of the CDR3 is 17 residues. Trimming cost V 5 bases and J 7 bases; bases outside gene matches: 14. In nucleotides, the CDR3 is TGTGCCAGCAGTACACTCCGGGACAGGGGTGTATCGAACATTCAGTACTTC. Translation: CASSTLRDRGVSNIQYF.

This clone was detected only once. The chain links TRBV6-6 to TRBJ1-5; 7 bases agree with TRBD1. CDR1 is MNHNY and CDR2 is SVGAGI in the germline V gene (reference sequence). The CDR3 sequence is 15 residues long. The trim removed 6 bases at V and 4 bases at J, leaving 9 bases unmatched. CDR3 nucleotide sequence: TGTGCCAGCAGGCAAAGACAGGGTCGAAATCAGCCCCAGCATTTT. It is translated as CASRQRQGRNQPQHF.

The rearrangement links TRBV19 to TRBJ1-6; D ambiguous. The ends were cut back, 7 bases at V and 7 bases at J, with 14 bases in the middle. The CDR3 totals 14 residues. Germline V gives CDR1 LNHDA, CDR2 SQIVND (reference sequence). CDR3 loop: CASTRGLKNSPLHF. The CDR3, as DNA: TGTGCCAGTACCCGGGGTCTTAAGAATTCACCCCTCCACTTT.

The sample holds a few counts of this clone. V and J are TRBV19 and TRBJ1-5; the D is unclear. Germline values: CDR1 LNHDA, CDR2 SQIVND (reference sequence). The CDR3 extends over 13 amino acids. V lost 4 bases and J 3 bases, leaving 7 bases between the germline ends. The CDR3 coding sequence is TGTGCCAGTAGTAATACAGTCAATCAGCCCCAGCATTTT. It yields the protein CASSNTVNQPQHF.

The V and J genes are TRBV2 and TRBJ1-2, with D maybe TRBD1 (5 bases). The CDR3 sequence is 13 residues long. Trimming left V 3 bases short and J 1 base short, with 6 bases between. Germline loops: CDR1 SNHLY, CDR2 FYNNEI. In nucleotides, the CDR3 is TGTGCCAGCAGTGACCAGGGTAACTATGGCTACACCTTC. Protein product: CASSDQGNYGYTF.

The rearrangement uses TRBV14 and TRBJ1-5, with D perhaps TRBD1 (6 bases). The CDR3 loop spans 14 amino acids. Germline values: CDR1 SGHDN, CDR2 FVKESK. V was clipped by 4 bases and J by 4 bases, with 11 bases between them. CDR3 in DNA: TGTGCCAGCAGCCCTTCAGGACAGAATCAGCCCCAGCATTTT. Translation gives CASSPSGQNQPQHF. Full variable domain (remainder filled in from reference TRBV14 and TRBJ1-5): EAGVTQFPSHSVIEKGQTVTLRCDPISGHDNLYWYRRVMGKEIKFLLHFVKESKQDESGMPNNRFLAERTGGTYSTLKVQPAELEDSGVYFCASSPSGQNQPQHFGDGTRLSIL.